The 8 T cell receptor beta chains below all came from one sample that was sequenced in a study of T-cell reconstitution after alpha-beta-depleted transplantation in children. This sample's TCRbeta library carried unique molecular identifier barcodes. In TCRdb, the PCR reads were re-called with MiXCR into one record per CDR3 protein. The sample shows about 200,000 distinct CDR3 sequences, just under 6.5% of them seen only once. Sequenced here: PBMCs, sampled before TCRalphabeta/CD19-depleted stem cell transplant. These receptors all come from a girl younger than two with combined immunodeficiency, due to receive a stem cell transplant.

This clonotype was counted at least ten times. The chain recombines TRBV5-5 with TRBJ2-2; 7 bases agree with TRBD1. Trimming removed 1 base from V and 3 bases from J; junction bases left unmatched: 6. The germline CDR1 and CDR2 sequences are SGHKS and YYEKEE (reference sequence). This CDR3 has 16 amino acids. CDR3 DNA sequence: TGTGCCAGCAGCTTGAAAAGGGACAGTCACACCGGGGAGCTGTTTTTT. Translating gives CASSLKRDSHTGELFF.

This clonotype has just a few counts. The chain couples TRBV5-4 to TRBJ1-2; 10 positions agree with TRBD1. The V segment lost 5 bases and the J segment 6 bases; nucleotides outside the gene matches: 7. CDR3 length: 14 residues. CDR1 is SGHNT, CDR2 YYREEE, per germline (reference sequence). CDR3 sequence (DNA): TGTGCCAGCAGTCAAGACAGGGGGCTACATGGCTACACCTTC. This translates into CASSQDRGLHGYTF.

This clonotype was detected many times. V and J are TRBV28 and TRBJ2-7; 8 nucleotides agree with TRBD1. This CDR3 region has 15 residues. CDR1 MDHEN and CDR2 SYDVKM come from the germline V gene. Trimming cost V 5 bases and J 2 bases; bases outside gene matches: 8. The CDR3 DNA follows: TGTGCCAGCAGTAGCTATCCGGGACAGGCCTACGAGCAGTACTTC. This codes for CASSSYPGQAYEQYF.

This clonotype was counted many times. DNA for the CDR3: TGCAGCGTTCGGGGGGGTTGGAACTATGGCTACACCTTC. Its protein product is CSVRGGWNYGYTF. The chain recombines TRBV29-1 with TRBJ1-2; maybe TRBD1 (5 bases). Trimming pared 5 bases from V and 2 bases from J, leaving 12 bases between. This CDR3 comprises 13 residues. Germline V gives CDR1 SQVTM, CDR2 ANQGSEA.

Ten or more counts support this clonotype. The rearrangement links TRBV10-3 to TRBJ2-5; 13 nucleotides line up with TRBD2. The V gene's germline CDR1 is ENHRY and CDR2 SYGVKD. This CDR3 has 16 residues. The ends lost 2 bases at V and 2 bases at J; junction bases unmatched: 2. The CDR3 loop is CAISEGTSGIQETQYF. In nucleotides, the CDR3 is TGTGCCATCAGTGAGGGGACTAGCGGGATACAAGAGACCCAGTACTTC.

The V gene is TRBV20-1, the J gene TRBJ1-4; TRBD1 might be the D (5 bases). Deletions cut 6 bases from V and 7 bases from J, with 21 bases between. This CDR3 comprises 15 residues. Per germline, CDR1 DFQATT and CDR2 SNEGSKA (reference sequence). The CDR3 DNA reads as TGCAGTGCCTTCGGGGACGCGAACGAGGGTGAAAAACTGTTTTTT. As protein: CSAFGDANEGEKLFF.

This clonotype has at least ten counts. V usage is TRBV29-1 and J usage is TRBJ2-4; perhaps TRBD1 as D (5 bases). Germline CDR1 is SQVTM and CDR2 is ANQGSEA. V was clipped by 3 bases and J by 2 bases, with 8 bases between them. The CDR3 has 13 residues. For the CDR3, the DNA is TGCAGCGTTGATTCAGGGACCAAAAACATTCAGTACTTC. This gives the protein CSVDSGTKNIQYF.

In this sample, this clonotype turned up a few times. CDR3 DNA: TGTGCCAGTAGTTCTAGCGGGGGACCCTACAATGAGCAGTTCTTC. This translates into CASSSSGGPYNEQFF. The gene calls are TRBV19 and TRBJ2-1, with 10 bases aligning to TRBD2. In germline, CDR1 is LNHDA, CDR2 SQIVND (reference sequence). CDR3 length: 15 amino acids. The J segment lost 2 bases and the V segment lost 5 bases, leaving 3 bases of the junction unmatched.